The sample holds one count of the clone carrying this T cell receptor (beta chain). These data are taken from a study of preoperative IRX-2 immunotherapy in early breast cancer. The treatment here: preoperative locoregional IRX-2 cytokine immunotherapy. Samples came from a phase Ib trial of preoperative locoregional IRX-2 cytokine immunotherapy. Sequencing was performed with immunoSEQ multiplex PCR; in TCRdb, only in-frame clones are kept and a portion is missing. Here the sample spans around 62,000 clones, approximately 94% being singletons. The biological material was taken from a patient treated with IRX-2 immunotherapy. The receptor comes from a human donor with breast cancer.

The CDR3 loop is CSAGGVTAGELFF. The CDR3 DNA reads as TGCAGCGCCGGGGGGGTCACAGCCGGGGAGCTGTTTTTT. The V call is TRBV29-1, the J call TRBJ2-2; 8 bases line up with TRBD2. Germline CDR1 and CDR2: SQVTM and ANQGSEA. This CDR3 comprises 13 residues. Germline trimming cut 7 bases from V and 6 bases from J; bases unmatched to any gene: 7.